This TCR beta chain emerged from a study of metastatic and nonmetastatic thyroid tumors. Study-wide background: Repertoire data that came from the blood and tumor or nodule tissue of malignant and benign thyroid patients were compared. Whole-study findings and limits: Reportedly, malignant thyroid tumors had significantly higher TCR beta diversity than benign nodules, in blood and tumor.

The authors' processing: For papillary thyroid cancer, a distant-metastasis classifier was constructed from CDR3 differences observed across clinicopathological groups. TCRdb re-called clones from the PCR reads using MiXCR. TCRdb assigned the V and J calls; the authors' analysis was not used. The table has under 20,000 clones, less than 35% seen once; the top ten hold around 14%. Germline assignment: CDR1 LGHDT and CDR2 YNNKEL (reference sequence). CDR3 length: 16 amino acids. For this clone: Antigen: not known. A much larger clone differs by one base, so this may be a read error.

All patients reached thyroid surgery having received no treatment beforehand. Sequencing was done on a sample of tumor tissue. This receptor was obtained from a female donor with papillary thyroid cancer or a benign thyroid nodule (not recorded which). Some clones in this sample may be carry-over from other donors' samples. The J gene is TRBJ1-1, the V gene TRBV3-1; 10 bases map to TRBD1. Here the CDR3 reads CANSQLGTGVNTEAFF. CDR3 coding DNA: TGTGCCAACAGCCAACTCGGGACAGGGGTTAACACTGAAGCTTTCTTT.